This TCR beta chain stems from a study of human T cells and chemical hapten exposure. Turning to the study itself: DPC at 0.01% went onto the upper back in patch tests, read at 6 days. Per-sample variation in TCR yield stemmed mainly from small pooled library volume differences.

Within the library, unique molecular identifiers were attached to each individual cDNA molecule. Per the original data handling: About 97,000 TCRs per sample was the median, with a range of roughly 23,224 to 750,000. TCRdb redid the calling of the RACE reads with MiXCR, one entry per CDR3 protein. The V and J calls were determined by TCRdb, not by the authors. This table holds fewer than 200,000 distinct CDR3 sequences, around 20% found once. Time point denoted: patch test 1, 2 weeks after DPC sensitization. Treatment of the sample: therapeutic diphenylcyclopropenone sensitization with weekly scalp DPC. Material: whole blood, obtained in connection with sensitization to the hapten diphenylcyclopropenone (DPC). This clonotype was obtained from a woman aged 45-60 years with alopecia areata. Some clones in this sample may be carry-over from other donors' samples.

The CDR3 nucleotides read TGTGCCAGCAGTGCGACAGGATTTTCGGTCGGCTACACCTTC. Translation: CASSATGFSVGYTF. This sequence joins TRBV25-1 and TRBJ1-2; possibly TRBD1 for D (6 bases). The V gene's germline CDR1 is MGHDK and CDR2 SYGVNS. Trimming left V 4 bases short and J 8 bases short, with 17 bases between. The CDR3 runs 14 residues.